One and the same sample provided the 30 T cell receptor beta chains below, sequenced in a study of cytomegalovirus exposure and HLA in healthy donors. The PCR used 60 Vbeta and 13 Jbeta primers. Data came from immunoSEQ multiplex PCR; TCRdb stores just in-frame clones and leaves some out. The profile covers over 30,000 clones, with roughly 85% appearing a single time and roughly an eighth taken by the ten largest. Specimen: PBMCs. These receptors were taken from a woman in her thirties or forties in good health and CMV-seropositive.

This clone was detected once. The chain uses TRBV7-8 and TRBJ2-5; D uncertain. The end of the DNA aligns better with TRBJ2-7, so the J call may be wrong. The CDR3 consists of 13 residues. The V gene's germline CDR1 is SGHVS and CDR2 FQNEAQ. The CDR3 here is CASSLAISYEQYF. Written as DNA, the CDR3 is TGTGCCAGCAGCTTAGCCATCTCCTACGAGCAGTACTTC.

This sequence joins TRBV6-4 and TRBJ2-2; 9 bases align to TRBD1. The CDR3 sequence is 15 residues long. V shed 4 bases and J 5 bases; nucleotides not matched to a gene: 5. Per the germline V gene, CDR1 is MRHNA and CDR2 is SNTAGT. CDR3 in amino acids: CASSVGQGETGELFF. The CDR3 DNA sequence: TGTGCCAGCAGTGTGGGACAGGGTGAAACCGGGGAGCTGTTTTTT.

The gene calls are TRBV14 and TRBJ2-7; a possible D gene is TRBD1 (6 bases). The CDR3 sequence is 17 residues long. Germline CDR1 and CDR2: SGHDN and FVKESK. Trimming left V 1 base short and J 6 bases short, with 22 bases between. In nucleotides, the CDR3 is TGTGCCAGCAGCCAAGGTTCTAACTGGGGGCCGTTCTCCGAGCAGTACTTC. As protein: CASSQGSNWGPFSEQYF.

This sequence joins TRBV7-9 and TRBJ2-6, with D possibly being TRBD1 (6 bases). V was trimmed by 10 bases and J by 0 bases, leaving 13 bases between them. The germline CDR1 and CDR2 sequences are SEHNR and FQNEAQ (reference sequence). The CDR3 loop spans 15 amino acids. Here the CDR3 DNA reads TGTGCCAATCCGACAGGAACCTCTGGGGCCAACGTCCTGACTTTC. Translation: CANPTGTSGANVLTF.

This sequence joins TRBV19 and TRBJ2-7; D perhaps matches TRBD1 (6 bases). The CDR3 sequence is 14 residues long. Germline V gene data show CDR1 as LNHDA and CDR2 as SQIVND (reference sequence). Trimming pared 8 bases from V and 4 bases from J, leaving 18 bases between. The CDR3 DNA is TGTGCCAGTTCGACAGGCGCCGCGGTGTACGAGCAGTACTTC. Translating it yields CASSTGAAVYEQYF.

J is TRBJ1-2 and V is TRBV18, with TRBD1 identical over 9 bases. This CDR3 has 15 residues. Unmatched junction bases numbered 8, after V lost 6 bases and J lost 3 bases. Germline V gives CDR1 KGHSH, CDR2 LQKENI. CDR3: CASSTDRGPHYGYTF. DNA of the CDR3: TGTGCCAGCTCCACGGACAGGGGCCCCCACTATGGCTACACCTTC.

Comment on this clone: A junction boundary mismatches the germline segment, possibly from a read error. The chain combines TRBV5-4 with TRBJ2-6; D is possibly TRBD1 (6 bases). From germline, CDR1 is SGHNT and CDR2 YYREEE (reference sequence). CDR3 length: 17 amino acids. Written as DNA, the CDR3 is TGCGCCAGCAGCCAAGTGGGGACAACCACTGGGGCCAACGTCCTGACTTTC. The encoded protein is CASSQVGTTTGANVLTF.

CDR3 DNA sequence: TGTGCCAGCAGCTTGGCCGGGACAGGGAACGAGGCCAATCAGCCCCAGCATTTT. Translation gives CASSLAGTGNEANQPQHF. V is TRBV5-6 and J is TRBJ1-5, with TRBD1 matching over 9 bases. The CDR3 is 18 residues long. Germline lookup yields CDR1 SGHDT and CDR2 YYEEEE. V dropped 0 bases and J dropped 3; count of bases not matched to a gene: 10.

This chain links TRBV19 with TRBJ2-3; tentative D call: TRBD1 (6 bases). CDR1 and CDR2 (germline): LNHDA, SQIVND (reference sequence). This CDR3 is built from 14 residues. The V and J ends lost 3 bases and 0 bases respectively, with 7 bases between them. Written as DNA, the CDR3 is TGTGCCAGTAGTATCGGACAGAGCACAGATACGCAGTATTTT. As protein: CASSIGQSTDTQYF.

In DNA form, the CDR3 reads TGCGCCAGCAGCCCAGGGTGGGGACAGGGGGCTGGGGCCAACGTCCTGACTTTC. Its translation is CASSPGWGQGAGANVLTF. V and J are TRBV4-1 and TRBJ2-6; 11 nucleotides line up with TRBD1. The CDR3 is 18 residues long. Germline trimming cut 4 bases from V and 2 bases from J; bases unmatched to any gene: 7. The V gene's germline CDR1 is MGHRA and CDR2 YSYEKL.

The chain carries TRBV6-5 and TRBJ2-5; tentative D call: TRBD2 (6 bases). The germline V gene has CDR1 MNHEY and CDR2 SVGAGI. Trimming shortened V by 5 bases and J by 11 bases, and 18 bases separated the two germline ends. The CDR3 loop spans 13 amino acids. CDR3 in DNA: TGTGCCAGCAGTCGTACCGGGGGAGTGTTGCAGTACTTC. Its translation is CASSRTGGVLQYF.

As DNA, the CDR3 is TGTGCCAGCAGTTACGCGGGACAGCTCAGAGATACGCAGTATTTT. Protein sequence: CASSYAGQLRDTQYF. The V call is TRBV6-5, the J call TRBJ2-3; possible D gene TRBD1, 7 bases. Germline V gene data show CDR1 as MNHEY and CDR2 as SVGAGI. The CDR3 is 15 residues long. V gave up 2 bases and J gave up 5 bases, with 14 bases separating them.

The chain uses TRBV27 and TRBJ1-3; D might be TRBD1 (5 bases). The CDR3 is 14 amino acids. V gave up 3 bases and J gave up 0 bases, with 6 bases separating them. Per germline, CDR1 MNHEY and CDR2 SMNVEV (reference sequence). DNA of the CDR3: TGTGCCAGCAGTTTTCAGGGCTCTGGAAACACCATATATTTT. Protein product: CASSFQGSGNTIYF.

The V gene is TRBV14, the J gene TRBJ2-7; D is possibly TRBD1 (5 bases). Trimming took off 5 bases at V and 6 bases at J, with 17 bases between the two ends. The CDR3 runs 14 residues. Germline assignment: CDR1 SGHDN and CDR2 FVKESK. The CDR3 DNA reads as TGTGCCAGCAGCTTATGGGCCGGAAGGGGCGAGCAGTACTTC. This sequence encodes CASSLWAGRGEQYF.

Here the CDR3 DNA reads TGTGCCAGCAGCGCCGGTTGGGGGGTTGAGGGCACAGATACGCAGTATTTT. Residues: CASSAGWGVEGTDTQYF. The chain recombines TRBV7-3 with TRBJ2-3; D possibly corresponds to TRBD2 (6 bases). Germline loops: CDR1 SGHTA, CDR2 FQGTGA. CDR3 size: 17 residues. With 5 bases removed from V and 1 base from J, the gap between germline ends came to 19 bases.

This chain connects TRBV6-5 to TRBJ2-3; 9 bases are a match to TRBD1. Germline lookup yields CDR1 MNHEY and CDR2 SVGAGI. The CDR3 loop spans 14 amino acids. Unmatched junction bases numbered 6, after V lost 6 bases and J lost 5 bases. CDR3 sequence (DNA): TGTGCCAGCAGAATCGGACAGGGGAGAGATACGCAGTATTTT. As protein: CASRIGQGRDTQYF.

This rearrangement joins TRBV19 to TRBJ2-7; TRBD1 matches 7 bases. The V and J ends lost 8 bases and 2 bases, in that order; junction bases with no gene match: 12. The germline V gene encodes CDR1 LNHDA and CDR2 SQIVND (reference sequence). This CDR3 comprises 15 residues. The CDR3 nucleotides are TGTGCCAGTTCCCAATTCGGGACAGCAACCTACGAGCAGTACTTC. As protein: CASSQFGTATYEQYF.

The rearrangement uses TRBV30 and TRBJ1-1; 9 nucleotides line up with TRBD1. The V segment lost 1 base and the J segment 1 base; nucleotides outside the gene matches: 7. The CDR3 is made up of 16 amino acids. Germline assignment: CDR1 GTSNPN and CDR2 SVGIG (reference sequence). CDR3: CAWSARTGARNTEAFF. The CDR3 DNA reads TGTGCCTGGAGTGCAAGGACAGGGGCGAGGAACACTGAAGCTTTCTTT.

The chain combines TRBV5-8 with TRBJ2-1, with TRBD2 identical over 11 bases. V was clipped by 4 bases and J by 4 bases; unmatched bases: 7. The CDR3 consists of 16 residues. Germline V CDR1 and CDR2: SGHTS, YDEGEE. CDR3 protein: CASSRLAGGSYNEQFF. CDR3 nucleotides: TGTGCCAGCAGCAGATTAGCGGGGGGGTCGTACAATGAGCAGTTCTTC.

V and J are TRBV7-2 and TRBJ1-2; D remains unclear. V was cut by 5 bases and J by 4 bases, with 14 bases left in between. Germline V gene lookup returns CDR1 SGHTA and CDR2 FQGNSA. CDR3 length: 14 residues. This chain's CDR3 is CASSPALRTYGYTF. CDR3 DNA sequence: TGTGCCAGCAGCCCCGCGTTAAGAACCTATGGCTACACCTTC.

This clone has more than one count but fewer than ten. The chain has TRBV7-2 and TRBJ1-5; 7 bases line up with TRBD1. This CDR3 has 16 residues. Unmatched junction bases numbered 6, after V lost 4 bases and J lost 0 bases. Germline loops: CDR1 SGHTA, CDR2 FQGNSA. For the CDR3, the DNA is TGTGCCAGCAGCTCGGGACAGCGATATAGCAATCAGCCCCAGCATTTT. This codes for CASSSGQRYSNQPQHF.

The rearrangement uses TRBV7-9 and TRBJ1-6; unclear D gene. The length of the CDR3 is 19 residues. V lost 5 bases and J 0 bases, leaving 20 bases between the germline ends. The germline V gene encodes CDR1 SEHNR and CDR2 FQNEAQ (reference sequence). The CDR3 region has the DNA TGTGCCAGCAGCGTTGATTGGGGAGTGCCAAGCTCCTATAATTCACCCCTCCACTTT. It yields the protein CASSVDWGVPSSYNSPLHF.

This clone has only one observation. The gene calls are TRBV27 and TRBJ1-1; D is perhaps TRBD1 (6 bases). Trimming took off 2 bases at V and 4 bases at J, with 8 bases between the two ends. The CDR3 runs to 13 residues. Per the germline V gene, CDR1 is MNHEY and CDR2 is SMNVEV (reference sequence). Here the CDR3 DNA reads TGTGCCAGCAGTTTAAACAGGGCCACTGAAGCTTTCTTT. Amino acid sequence: CASSLNRATEAFF.

This clone was seen a few times. The gene calls are TRBV10-3 and TRBJ2-5; 8 bases line up with TRBD1. The CDR3 runs to 14 residues. Germline V gene lookup returns CDR1 ENHRY and CDR2 SYGVKD. V gave up 6 bases and J gave up 5 bases; unmatched junction bases: 8. CDR3 bases: TGTGCCATCAGCCTCAGGGGGCAGGACGAGACCCAGTACTTC. Translation: CAISLRGQDETQYF.

Only a few counts were recorded for this clone. The chain carries TRBV9 and TRBJ1-2; D is uncertain. V lost 4 bases and J 5 bases, leaving 3 bases between the germline ends. The CDR3 length is 10 residues. The germline gives CDR1 SGDLS, CDR2 YYNGEE. CDR3 in amino acids: CASSSYGYTF. The CDR3 DNA sequence: TGTGCCAGCAGCTCTTATGGCTACACCTTC.

The rearrangement links TRBV5-4 to TRBJ1-2; D is undetermined. Deletions cut 2 bases from V and 4 bases from J, with 12 bases between. This CDR3 contains 14 residues. Germline CDR1 and CDR2: SGHNT and YYREEE (reference sequence). The CDR3 is CASSLHTSPYGYTF. CDR3 bases: TGTGCCAGCAGCTTACATACCTCCCCCTATGGCTACACCTTC.

This chain joins TRBV7-9 and TRBJ2-7; 11 bases fit TRBD2. V shed 8 bases, J shed 2 bases, and the junction held 5 bases outside the gene matches. CDR3 size: 14 residues. From germline, CDR1 is SEHNR and CDR2 FQNEAQ (reference sequence). CDR3 in amino acids: CASRPSGGPYEQYF. The CDR3 DNA sequence: TGTGCCAGCCGCCCTAGCGGGGGGCCCTACGAGCAGTACTTC.

V gene TRBV10-2 combines with J gene TRBJ2-7; D is perhaps TRBD2 (6 bases). Trimming took off 0 bases at V and 3 bases at J, with 9 bases between the two ends. The CDR3 loop spans 14 amino acids. CDR1 is WSHSY and CDR2 is SAAADI in the germline V gene. The CDR3 loop is CASSESRGYYEQYF. The CDR3 DNA sequence: TGCGCCAGCAGTGAGTCACGGGGGTACTACGAGCAGTACTTC.

The chain carries TRBV6-1 and TRBJ2-6; D unclear. The CDR3 has 15 residues. Germline-derived CDR1 and CDR2 are MNHNS and SASEGT. V lost 0 bases, J lost 1 base, and 4 bases lay in between. The CDR3 nucleotides read TGTGCCAGCAGTGAAGCTCGGTCTGGGGCCAACGTCCTGACTTTC. Translating gives CASSEARSGANVLTF.

This clone occurred once. CDR3 sequence reads: CASSLGQGEAFF. CDR3 coding DNA: TGCGCCAGCAGCCTGGGACAGGGAGAAGCTTTCTTT. The chain is built from TRBV5-1 and TRBJ1-1; the match to TRBD1 covers 9 bases. The CDR3 contains 12 residues. Losses at the gene ends were 4 bases for V and 8 bases for J; bases not matched to a gene: 3. CDR1 and CDR2 (germline): SGHRS, YFSETQ.